This T cell receptor (beta chain) was captured in a study of T cell changes during pregnancy in multiple sclerosis. The CDR3 loop spans 14 amino acids. Germline CDR1 reads MNHEY; CDR2 reads SVGAGI. The J segment lost 3 bases and the V segment lost 10 bases, leaving 11 bases of the junction unmatched. Assay used: immunoSEQ multiplex PCR; TCRdb lists only in-frame clones, some missing. Of approximately 50,000 clones in the sample, around 90% were seen once. The source is a female donor in good health, enrolled as a control in a pregnancy study. The chain uses TRBV6-5 and TRBJ2-7, with 8 nucleotides matching TRBD1. The input for sequencing was peripheral blood, taken in the third trimester of pregnancy. The CDR3 loop reads CATSGTGPVYEQYF. The DNA of the CDR3 is TGTGCCACCTCAGGGACAGGACCCGTCTACGAGCAGTACTTC.